The clone carrying this TCR beta chain was counted only a few times. Its cognate antigen is unknown. Researchers built TCR beta libraries using quantitative 5'-RACE with molecular barcodes. In TCRdb, the 5' RACE reads were re-called with MiXCR into one record per CDR3 protein. The data show some 340,000 distinct CDR3 sequences, roughly 14% seen once. The V segment lost 5 bases and the J segment 5 bases; nucleotides outside the gene matches: 10. CDR3 size: 16 residues. The V gene's germline CDR1 is SGHVS and CDR2 FQNEAQ. This sample stems from a study of CD8 T cells in ankylosing spondylitis. Study results and limitations: As reported, disease-linked clones showed significant enrichment in matched ankylosing spondylitis synovial fluid. It appeared that ankylosing spondylitis blood was characterized by a TCR beta motif of eight highly homologous variants. Disease-linked clones bore a CD8+ phenotype, appearing relatively rarely in peripheral blood.

This TCR was recovered from a male donor with ankylosing spondylitis or in good health (not recorded which). The rearrangement joins TRBV7-8 to TRBJ1-5, with 9 positions matching TRBD1. Sequenced sample: blood, either unsorted or a sorted T cell fraction (not recorded which). This chain's CDR3 is CASSRGDRALDQPQHF. The CDR3 region has the DNA TGTGCCAGCAGCCGCGGGGACAGGGCTCTGGATCAGCCCCAGCATTTT.